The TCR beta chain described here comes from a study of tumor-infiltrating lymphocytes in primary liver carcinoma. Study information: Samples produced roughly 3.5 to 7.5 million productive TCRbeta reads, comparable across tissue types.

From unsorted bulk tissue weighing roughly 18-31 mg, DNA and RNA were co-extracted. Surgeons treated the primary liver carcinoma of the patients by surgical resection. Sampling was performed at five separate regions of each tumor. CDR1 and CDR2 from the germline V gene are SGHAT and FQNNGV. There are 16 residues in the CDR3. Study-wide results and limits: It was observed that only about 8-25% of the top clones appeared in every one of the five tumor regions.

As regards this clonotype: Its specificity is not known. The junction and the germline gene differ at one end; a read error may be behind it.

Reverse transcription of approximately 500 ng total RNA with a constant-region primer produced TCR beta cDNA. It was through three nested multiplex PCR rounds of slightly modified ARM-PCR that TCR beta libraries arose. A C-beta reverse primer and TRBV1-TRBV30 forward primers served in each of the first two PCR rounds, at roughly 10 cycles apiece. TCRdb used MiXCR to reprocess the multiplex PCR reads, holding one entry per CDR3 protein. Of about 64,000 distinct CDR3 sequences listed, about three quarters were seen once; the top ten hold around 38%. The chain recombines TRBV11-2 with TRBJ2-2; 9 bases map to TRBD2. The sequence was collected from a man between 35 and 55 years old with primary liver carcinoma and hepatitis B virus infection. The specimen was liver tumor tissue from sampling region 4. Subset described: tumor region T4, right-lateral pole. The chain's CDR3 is CAGSLVVLAGTGELFF. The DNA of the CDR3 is TGTGCCGGCAGCTTAGTGGTGCTAGCGGGAACCGGGGAGCTGTTTTTT.